This T cell receptor beta chain comes out of a study of OX40 agonist ivuxolimab in advanced cancers. Findings and limits, study-wide: Several nonresponders also turned out to have low normalized T-cell clonal expansion. In general, CD8+ T cells held more expanded clones than CD4+ did, on average.

The cohort excluded patients with autoimmune disease history or systemic immunosuppression. At baseline, cycle 4 day 1, and cycle 7 day 1, blood was sampled. This table comes from immunoSEQ multiplex PCR, and its TCRdb copy is limited to in-frame clones, with some not included. The table includes tens of thousands of clones, almost 85% detected once. Comments on this clone: Its antigen is currently unknown.

After removal of 3 bases from V and 3 bases from J, the junction contained 2 bases not matched to a gene. The germline V gene encodes CDR1 MNHEY and CDR2 SMNVEV (reference sequence). The CDR3 length is 14 residues. The specimen comprised CD4+ or CD8+ T cells sorted from blood, sampled in a trial of the OX40 agonist ivuxolimab. V usage is TRBV27 and J usage is TRBJ2-7; 10 positions agree with TRBD2. The clonotype was recovered from an adult with an advanced solid tumor such as melanoma, head and neck, liver or kidney cancer. CDR3 protein: CASSFTSGDYEQYF. The CDR3 DNA follows: TGTGCCAGCAGTTTCACTAGCGGGGACTACGAGCAGTACTTC.